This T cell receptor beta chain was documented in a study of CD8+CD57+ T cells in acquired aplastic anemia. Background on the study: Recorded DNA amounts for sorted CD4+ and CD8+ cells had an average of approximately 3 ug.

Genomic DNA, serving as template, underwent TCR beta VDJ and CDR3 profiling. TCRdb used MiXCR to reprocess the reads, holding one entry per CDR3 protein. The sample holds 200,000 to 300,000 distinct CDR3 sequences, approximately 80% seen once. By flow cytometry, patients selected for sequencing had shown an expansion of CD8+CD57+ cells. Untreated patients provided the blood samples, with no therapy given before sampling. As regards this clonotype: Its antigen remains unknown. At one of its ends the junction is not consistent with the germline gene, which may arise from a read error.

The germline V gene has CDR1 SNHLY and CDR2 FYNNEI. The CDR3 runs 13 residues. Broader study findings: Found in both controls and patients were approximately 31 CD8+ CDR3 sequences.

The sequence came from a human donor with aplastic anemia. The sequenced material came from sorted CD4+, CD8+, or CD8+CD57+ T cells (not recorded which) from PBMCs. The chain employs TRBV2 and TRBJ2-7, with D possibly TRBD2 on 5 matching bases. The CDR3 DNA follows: TGTGCCACCGCGGAGGCTAGCAGATATACGCAGTATTTC. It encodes CATAEASRYTQYF.